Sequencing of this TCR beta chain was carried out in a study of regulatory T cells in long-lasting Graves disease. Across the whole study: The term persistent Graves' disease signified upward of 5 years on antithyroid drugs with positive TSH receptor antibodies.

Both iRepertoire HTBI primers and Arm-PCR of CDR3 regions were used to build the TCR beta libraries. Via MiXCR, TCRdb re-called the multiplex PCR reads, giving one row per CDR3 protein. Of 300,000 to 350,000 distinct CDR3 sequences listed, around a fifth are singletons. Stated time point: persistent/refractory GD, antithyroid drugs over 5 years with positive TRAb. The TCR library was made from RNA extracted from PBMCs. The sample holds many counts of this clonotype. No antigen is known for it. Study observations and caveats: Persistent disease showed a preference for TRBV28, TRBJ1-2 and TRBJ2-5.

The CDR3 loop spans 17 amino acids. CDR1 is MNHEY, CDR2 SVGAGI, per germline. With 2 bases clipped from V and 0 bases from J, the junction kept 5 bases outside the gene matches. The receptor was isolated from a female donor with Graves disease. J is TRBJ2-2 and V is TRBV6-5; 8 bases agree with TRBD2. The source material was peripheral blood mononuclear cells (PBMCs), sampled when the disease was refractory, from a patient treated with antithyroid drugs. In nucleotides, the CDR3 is TGTGCCAGCAGTTACATACGCGGGGGGTCGAACACCGGGGAGCTGTTTTTT. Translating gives CASSYIRGGSNTGELFF.